The 5 T cell receptor beta chains presented below share a single source sample, sequenced in a study of blood T cell repertoires in COVID-19. Sequenced by immunoSEQ multiplex PCR; TCRdb stores in-frame clones only, minus some. The sample yields roughly 21,000 clones, 83% seen once. The source material was peripheral blood. Receptor source: a human donor in a cohort sampled during active COVID-19.

V usage is TRBV20-1 and J usage is TRBJ2-5; 14 nucleotides align to TRBD2. In germline, CDR1 is DFQATT, CDR2 SNEGSKA (reference sequence). The CDR3 length is 17 residues. With V trimmed by 3 bases and J by 3 bases, 9 bases remained unmatched. The CDR3 nucleotides are TGCAGTGCTAGTCGCCCTGGACTAGCGGGGGGAAAAGAGACCCAGTACTTC. It encodes CSASRPGLAGGKETQYF.

The CDR3 reads CASSERSSSEQYF. The CDR3 DNA sequence: TGTGCCAGCAGTGAACGCAGTTCTTCCGAGCAGTACTTC. The chain uses TRBV2 and TRBJ2-7, with D unclear. CDR1 is SNHLY and CDR2 is FYNNEI in the germline V gene. This CDR3 has 13 amino acids. With 2 bases removed from V and 6 bases from J, the gap between germline ends came to 11 bases.

This clone came up once. The rearrangement links TRBV11-3 to TRBJ1-1; a possible D gene is TRBD1 (5 bases). The germline gives CDR1 SGHNT, CDR2 YENEEA. The V end was cut by 2 bases, the J end by 4 bases, with 14 bases between. This CDR3 region has 15 residues. The CDR3 sequence is CASSLYLGTTTEAFF. DNA of the CDR3: TGTGCCAGCAGCTTATACCTGGGGACTACCACTGAAGCTTTCTTT.

The chain is built from TRBV4-2 and TRBJ1-5, with D possibly TRBD1 on 5 matching bases. V dropped 0 bases and J dropped 4 bases, with 16 bases sitting between them. The length of the CDR3 is 17 residues. CDR1 and CDR2 from the germline V gene are LGHNA and YNFKEQ. In nucleotides, the CDR3 is TGTGCCAGCAGCCAAGACTTCGTCAGGGCCCGAAATCAGCCCCAGCATTTT. It is translated as CASSQDFVRARNQPQHF.

The chain has TRBV20-1 and TRBJ2-1, with 14 bases that match TRBD2. Germline assignment: CDR1 DFQATT and CDR2 SNEGSKA (reference sequence). V trimming: 3 bases; J trimming: 0 bases; junction bases outside the gene matches: 13. CDR3 length: 20 residues. CDR3 DNA: TGCAGTGCTAGTGCTAGGACTAGCGGGGGGACTGTTAGCTCCTACAATGAGCAGTTCTTC. This encodes CSASARTSGGTVSSYNEQFF.